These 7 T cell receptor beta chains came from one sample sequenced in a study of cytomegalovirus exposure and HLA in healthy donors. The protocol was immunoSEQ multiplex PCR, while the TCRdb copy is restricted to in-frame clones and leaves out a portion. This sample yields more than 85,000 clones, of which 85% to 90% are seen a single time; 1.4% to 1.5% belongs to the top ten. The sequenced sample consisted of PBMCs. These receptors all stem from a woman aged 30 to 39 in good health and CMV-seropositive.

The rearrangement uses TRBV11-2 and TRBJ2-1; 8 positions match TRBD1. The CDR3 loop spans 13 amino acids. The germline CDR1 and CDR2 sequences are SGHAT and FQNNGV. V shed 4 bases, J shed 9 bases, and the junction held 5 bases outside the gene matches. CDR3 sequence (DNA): TGTGCCAGCAGCTCCTCCCAGGGGGCTGAGCAGTTCTTC. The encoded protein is CASSSSQGAEQFF.

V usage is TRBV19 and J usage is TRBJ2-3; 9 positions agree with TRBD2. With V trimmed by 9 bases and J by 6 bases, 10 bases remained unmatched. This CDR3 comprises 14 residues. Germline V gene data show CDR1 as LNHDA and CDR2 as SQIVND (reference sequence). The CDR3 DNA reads TGTGCCAGCCTCTTGACTAGCGGCCCGGATACGCAGTATTTT. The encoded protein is CASLLTSGPDTQYF.

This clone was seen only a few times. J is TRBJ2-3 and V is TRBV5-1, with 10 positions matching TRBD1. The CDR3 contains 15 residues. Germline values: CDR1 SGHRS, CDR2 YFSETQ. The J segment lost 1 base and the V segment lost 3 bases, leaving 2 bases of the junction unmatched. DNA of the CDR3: TGCGCCAGCAGCTCCGGGACAGGGGGCACAGATACGCAGTATTTT. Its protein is CASSSGTGGTDTQYF.

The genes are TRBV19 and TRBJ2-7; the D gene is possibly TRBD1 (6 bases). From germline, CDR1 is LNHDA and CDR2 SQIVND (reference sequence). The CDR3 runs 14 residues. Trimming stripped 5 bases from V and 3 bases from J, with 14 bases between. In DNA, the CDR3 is TGTGCCAGTAGTCCTAGACAGGCCTACTACGAGCAGTACTTC. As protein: CASSPRQAYYEQYF.

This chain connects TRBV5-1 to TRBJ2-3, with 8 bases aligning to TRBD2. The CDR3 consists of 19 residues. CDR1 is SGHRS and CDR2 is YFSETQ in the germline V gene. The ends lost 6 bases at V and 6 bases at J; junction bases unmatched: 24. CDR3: CASTRGVAGRPRVTDTQYF. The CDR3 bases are TGCGCCAGCACCCGGGGGGTAGCGGGACGACCAAGAGTAACGGATACGCAGTATTTT.

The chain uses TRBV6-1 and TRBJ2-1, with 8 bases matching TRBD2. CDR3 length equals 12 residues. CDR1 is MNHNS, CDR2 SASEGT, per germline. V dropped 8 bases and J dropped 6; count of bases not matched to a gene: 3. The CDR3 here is CASGLASNEQFF. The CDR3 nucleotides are TGTGCCAGCGGACTAGCTTCCAATGAGCAGTTCTTC.

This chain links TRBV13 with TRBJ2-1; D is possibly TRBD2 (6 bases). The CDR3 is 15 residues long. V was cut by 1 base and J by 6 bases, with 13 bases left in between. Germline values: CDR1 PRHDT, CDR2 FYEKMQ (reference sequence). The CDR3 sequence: CASSLEVRGGNEQFF. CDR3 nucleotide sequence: TGTGCCAGCAGCTTAGAAGTGAGGGGAGGCAATGAGCAGTTCTTC.